This is a list of T cell receptor beta chains from one sample in a study of T cell responses to AZD1222 COVID-19 vaccine. Repertoires were generated with immunoSEQ multiplex PCR, while TCRdb's copy carries only in-frame clones and drops some. The sample lists under 55,000 clones, about 86% occurring once. The input for sequencing was peripheral blood, taken on day 0 of AZD1222 vaccination. The receptors here all came from an adult in good health. Each CDR3 is given with its conserved first and last residue. D genes are given only for firm matches. Part of the rows lack a size; the others show once, few, many or a class for expanded clones.

.,TRBV19,.,TRBJ2-1,TGTGCCAGTAGTATCACGTTGCCAGGGGCTAAGAATGAGCAGTTCTTC,CASSITLPGAKNEQFF
.,TRBV4-1,TRBD2,TRBJ2-7,TGCGCCAGCAGCCAAGCGGGAGGGCCCAACGAGCAGTACTTC,CASSQAGGPNEQYF
once,TRBV30,.,TRBJ1-2,TGTGCCTGGAGTGGGTCCTATGGCTACACCTTC,CAWSGSYGYTF
.,TRBV4-3,.,TRBJ2-1,TGCGCCAGCAGCCAAGATGCGCAGCGGGCTTACTACAATGAGCAGTTCTTC,CASSQDAQRAYYNEQFF
.,TRBV7-2,.,TRBJ1-2,TGTGCCAGCAGCTTAACAGGGCCTAACTATGGCTACACCTTC,CASSLTGPNYGYTF
few,TRBV6-5,.,TRBJ1-1,TGTGCCAGCAGTCTTTGGAACACTGAAGCTTTCTTT,CASSLWNTEAFF
.,TRBV6-1,TRBD2,TRBJ2-7,TGTGCCAGCAGTGAAGCGTTGACTAGCGGGAGTTACGAGCAGTACTTC,CASSEALTSGSYEQYF
.,TRBV21-1,.,TRBJ1-2,TGTGCCAGCAGCAAAGTAAGGCAGGGACCTTATGGCTACACCTTC,CASSKVRQGPYGYTF
.,TRBV19,TRBD1,TRBJ1-2,TGTGCCAGTAGTTTGACAGGGATGTATGGCTACACCTTC,CASSLTGMYGYTF
.,TRBV6-5,.,TRBJ2-7,TGTGCCAGCAGTTATCCCCAAGAAGGGGCCTACGAGCAGTACTTC,CASSYPQEGAYEQYF
.,TRBV6-2/TRBV6-3,.,TRBJ2-6,TGTGCCAGCAGTTTGGGCACTGGGGCCAACGTCCTGACTTTC,CASSLGTGANVLTF
few,TRBV6-5,TRBD2,TRBJ2-3,TGTGCCAGCAGTTATTCCGCGGGGGGATCAGATACGCAGTATTTT,CASSYSAGGSDTQYF
.,TRBV7-2,.,TRBJ1-1,TGTGCCAGCAGCTTACACACCAGGGGAACTGAAGCTTTCTTT,CASSLHTRGTEAFF
once,TRBV7-2,TRBD2,TRBJ2-3,TGTGCCAGCAGCCCTACCGGGACTAGCGGGGGAAAATCGTATTTT,CASSPTGTSGGKSYF
.,TRBV28,TRBD2,TRBJ2-5,TGTGCCAGCAGTTCCCGACTAGCGGGGGGTTCGACCCAGTACTTC,CASSSRLAGGSTQYF
once,TRBV7-9,.,TRBJ2-2,TGTGCCAGCAGCTTAGCCTCGGGACATAACACCGGGGAGCTGTTTTTT,CASSLASGHNTGELFF
.,TRBV5-8,.,TRBJ1-1,TGTGCCAGCAGCTTGTTTTATGAAGCTTTCTTT,CASSLFYEAFF
.,TRBV5-5,.,TRBJ2-5,TGTGCCAGCAGCGGGGCGGTCCGGGCAGGGCAAGAGACCCAGTACTTC,CASSGAVRAGQETQYF
few,TRBV4-1,.,TRBJ2-7,TGCGCCAGCAGCCAACTTTATAGTATTAACTACGAGCAGTACTTC,CASSQLYSINYEQYF
once,TRBV28,.,TRBJ1-2,TGTGCCAGCAGTACACGGCCAACCTGGGATGGCTACACCTTC,CASSTRPTWDGYTF
.,TRBV19,.,TRBJ2-2,TGTGCCAGTAGTATAGATCATAGGCAATACACCGGGGAGCTGTTTTTT,CASSIDHRQYTGELFF
.,TRBV5-4,.,TRBJ1-5,TGTGCCAGCAGCATCGCCGGGGTTAGCAATCAGCCCCAGCATTTT,CASSIAGVSNQPQHF
.,TRBV6-2/TRBV6-3,TRBD2,TRBJ2-1,TGTGCCAGCAGCCCGCGCCAGCGGGGTAGGGGTGAGCAGTTCTTC,CASSPRQRGRGEQFF
.,TRBV11-2,TRBD2,TRBJ2-2,TGTGCCAGCAGCTTAGAGGCGGGACTAGCGGGAGACCCCGGGGAGCTGTTTTTT,CASSLEAGLAGDPGELFF
.,TRBV5-1,TRBD1,TRBJ2-7,TGCGCCAGCAGCTTGGCCCAACAGGGGTACGAGCAGTACTTC,CASSLAQQGYEQYF
.,TRBV6-5,.,TRBJ2-1,TGTGCCAGCAGTTACTCGAAATACAATGAGCAGTTCTTC,CASSYSKYNEQFF
once,TRBV19,TRBD1,TRBJ1-5,TGTGCCAGTAGTAGTCAAGGACAGGGAAGTCGACAGCCCCAGCATTTT,CASSSQGQGSRQPQHF
.,TRBV11-1,.,TRBJ1-2,TGTGCCAGCAGCTTAGGGCAGGGGCGAGACTATGGCTACACCTTC,CASSLGQGRDYGYTF
.,TRBV7-2,.,TRBJ2-4,TGTGCCAGCAGCCTCGATCCACAGTACATCGCCAAAAACATTCAGTACTTC,CASSLDPQYIAKNIQYF
medium-sized,TRBV6-5,.,TRBJ1-2,TGTGCCAGCAGTTACGTAGGGGGAGGCTACACCTTC,CASSYVGGGYTF
.,TRBV11-2,.,TRBJ1-1,TGTGCCAGCAGCTCACAGAATACAATGAACACTGAAGCTTTCTTT,CASSSQNTMNTEAFF
.,TRBV10-1,TRBD2,TRBJ2-1,TGCGCCAGCCAACCTCGCCTGGGCGCGGGAGGACCGACATCCTACAATGAGCAGTTCTTC,CASQPRLGAGGPTSYNEQFF
.,TRBV29-1,TRBD2,TRBJ2-3,TGCAGCGTTGGGGGTCTAGCGGGAGCGGCGGATACGCAGTATTTT,CSVGGLAGAADTQYF
.,TRBV9,TRBD2,TRBJ2-7,TGTGCCAGCAGCGTGGGGACTAGCCCCACATCCTACGAGCAGTACTTC,CASSVGTSPTSYEQYF
few,TRBV9,.,TRBJ2-6,TGTGCCAGCAGCGTGGGCAGCCGCTCTGGGGCCAACGTCCTGACTTTC,CASSVGSRSGANVLTF